This T cell receptor (beta chain) was retrieved from a study of Ad26.COV2.S vaccination and SARS-CoV-2 variants. Treatment here: roughly 18 received Ad26.COV2.S at low or high dose, single or two shots; 5 received placebo; per-sample allocation not given. Samples came from day 63 after the first vaccine or placebo injection. There are 15 residues in the CDR3. CDR1 is MGHDK, CDR2 SYGVNS, per germline. V was shortened by 4 bases and J by 2 bases, with 13 bases between the two germline ends. TCRdb's copy holds only in-frame clones and misses some; the assay was immunoSEQ multiplex PCR. This sample yields 350,000 to 400,000 clones, of which roughly nine tenths are seen a single time; under 3.5% belongs to the top ten.

The chain couples TRBV25-1 to TRBJ2-3, with D unclear. The specimen was peripheral blood, collected in a trial of Ad26.COV2.S vaccine versus placebo. The receptor was isolated from a person aged 18 to 65 who received the Ad26.COV2.S COVID-19 vaccine or a placebo. The CDR3 region has the DNA TGTGCCAGCAGTGGCCACACGCCGGTCACAGATACGCAGTATTTT. Translating gives CASSGHTPVTDTQYF.